A selection of T cell receptor beta chains follows, all from one sample in a study of T cells in Graves' hyperthyroidism and ophthalmopathy. TCRdb independently ran MiXCR on the multiplex PCR reads; one entry per CDR3 protein. The sample lists approximately 370,000 distinct CDR3 sequences, roughly 17% occurring once. The sequenced sample consisted of blood. These receptors were obtained from a woman in her 30s with Graves' hyperthyroidism that later progressed to Graves' ophthalmopathy. Both conserved end residues are part of each CDR3. The order of the fields is V gene, D gene, J gene, clone size, CDR3 protein, CDR3 DNA. D genes are given only for firm matches. Size tells how often a clone was seen (once, few, many) or the class of an expanded clone, and some rows leave it out.

TRBV7-8,.,TRBJ2-7,few,CASSLKEGILYEQYF,TGTGCCAGCAGCTTAAAGGAGGGCATCCTCTACGAGCAGTACTTC
TRBV5-5,TRBD1,TRBJ1-1,many,CASSSGGWDTEAFF,TGTGCCAGCAGCTCAGGGGGCTGGGACACTGAAGCTTTCTTT
TRBV20-1,.,TRBJ2-3,many,CSARDLTSGTDTQYF,TGCAGTGCTAGAGATCTTACTAGTGGCACAGATACGCAGTATTTT
TRBV2,TRBD1,TRBJ2-2,many,CASSVDRSNTGELFF,TGTGCCAGCAGTGTGGACAGGTCGAACACCGGGGAGCTGTTTTTT
TRBV28,.,TRBJ1-1,many,CASNLLGTRNTEAFF,TGTGCCAGCAACCTGCTAGGGACGCGAAACACTGAAGCTTTCTTT
TRBV27,.,TRBJ2-5,many,CASSIVPAGGPQYF,TGTGCCAGCAGTATAGTCCCTGCCGGGGGACCCCAGTACTTC
TRBV4-1,.,TRBJ2-2,few,CASSQDPGEGNRELFF,TGCGCCAGCAGCCAAGATCCAGGAGAGGGCAACCGGGAGCTGTTTTTT
TRBV10-3,.,TRBJ1-5,many,CAIRPGSNQPQHF,TGTGCCATCAGGCCAGGGTCAAATCAGCCCCAGCATTTT
TRBV7-9,.,TRBJ2-2,.,CASSLAFGELFF,TGTGCCAGCAGCTTAGCGTTCGGGGAGCTGTTTTTT
TRBV6-1,.,TRBJ2-1,many,CASTNPLGGYNEQFF,TGTGCCAGCACGAACCCGTTGGGGGGCTACAATGAGCAGTTCTTC
TRBV3-1,TRBD1,TRBJ1-4,.,CASSARGRAEKLFF,TGTGCCAGCAGCGCCAGGGGGAGGGCCGAAAAACTGTTTTTT